This T cell receptor beta chain was sequenced in a study of blood T cell repertoires in COVID-19. Study overall: Material from acute and convalescent COVID-19 was sourced from the United States, Italy and Spain. PBMCs, B-cell-depleted T cells, or T cells were the source of the cDNA or gDNA that made up the material.

While infection was still active, Seattle patients were enrolled and then followed longitudinally. Per the authors' pipeline: Reference gene primer amplification gave estimated nucleated cell counts. The protocol was immunoSEQ multiplex PCR, while the TCRdb copy is restricted to in-frame clones and leaves out a portion. For V, J and clone size, that table is used; D and trimming come from the DNA. The profile shows roughly 150,000 clones, about 83% of them singletons. The sample taken for sequencing was peripheral blood. This receptor was obtained from a woman older than 75 with COVID-19, enrolled during active disease.

The CDR3 region is CATSRGWDRPYEQYF. The CDR3 region has the DNA TGTGCCACCAGCAGGGGATGGGACAGGCCCTACGAGCAGTACTTC. The V call is TRBV15, the J call TRBJ2-7, with 8 bases lining up with TRBD1. In germline, CDR1 is LNHNV, CDR2 YYDKDF (reference sequence). The CDR3 is 15 amino acids. The trim removed 3 bases at V and 2 bases at J, leaving 6 bases unmatched.